This T cell receptor (beta chain) was captured by sequencing in a study of vaccination effects on CD4 cells after COVID-19. Sequenced by immunoSEQ multiplex PCR; TCRdb stores in-frame clones only, minus some. In the table there are roughly 45,000 clones, approximately 70% of which are singletons. This CDR3 spans 16 amino acids. Trimming took 1 base from V and 3 from J; bases not matched to a gene: 3. Germline lookup yields CDR1 LGHDT and CDR2 YNNKEL (reference sequence). On this clone itself: What it binds is unknown.

Sequencing was preceded by expansion of antigen-specific CD4+ T cells with viral peptide pools in the ViraFEST assay. Following culture for about 11 days, CD4+ T cells were isolated. Their SARS-CoV-2 infection, verified by PCR, occurred between March and December 2020. This chain connects TRBV3-1 (or the pseudogene TRBV3-2) to TRBJ1-4; TRBD1 agrees at 9 bases. This clonotype was obtained from a human donor who had a prior SARS-CoV-2 infection. The material sequenced was CD4+ T cells from PBMCs cultured with a peptide pool, taken before COVID-19 vaccination. The CDR3 sequence: CASSQVTGGANEKLFF. CDR3 sequence (DNA): TGTGCCAGCAGCCAAGTGACAGGGGGAGCTAATGAAAAACTGTTTTTT.